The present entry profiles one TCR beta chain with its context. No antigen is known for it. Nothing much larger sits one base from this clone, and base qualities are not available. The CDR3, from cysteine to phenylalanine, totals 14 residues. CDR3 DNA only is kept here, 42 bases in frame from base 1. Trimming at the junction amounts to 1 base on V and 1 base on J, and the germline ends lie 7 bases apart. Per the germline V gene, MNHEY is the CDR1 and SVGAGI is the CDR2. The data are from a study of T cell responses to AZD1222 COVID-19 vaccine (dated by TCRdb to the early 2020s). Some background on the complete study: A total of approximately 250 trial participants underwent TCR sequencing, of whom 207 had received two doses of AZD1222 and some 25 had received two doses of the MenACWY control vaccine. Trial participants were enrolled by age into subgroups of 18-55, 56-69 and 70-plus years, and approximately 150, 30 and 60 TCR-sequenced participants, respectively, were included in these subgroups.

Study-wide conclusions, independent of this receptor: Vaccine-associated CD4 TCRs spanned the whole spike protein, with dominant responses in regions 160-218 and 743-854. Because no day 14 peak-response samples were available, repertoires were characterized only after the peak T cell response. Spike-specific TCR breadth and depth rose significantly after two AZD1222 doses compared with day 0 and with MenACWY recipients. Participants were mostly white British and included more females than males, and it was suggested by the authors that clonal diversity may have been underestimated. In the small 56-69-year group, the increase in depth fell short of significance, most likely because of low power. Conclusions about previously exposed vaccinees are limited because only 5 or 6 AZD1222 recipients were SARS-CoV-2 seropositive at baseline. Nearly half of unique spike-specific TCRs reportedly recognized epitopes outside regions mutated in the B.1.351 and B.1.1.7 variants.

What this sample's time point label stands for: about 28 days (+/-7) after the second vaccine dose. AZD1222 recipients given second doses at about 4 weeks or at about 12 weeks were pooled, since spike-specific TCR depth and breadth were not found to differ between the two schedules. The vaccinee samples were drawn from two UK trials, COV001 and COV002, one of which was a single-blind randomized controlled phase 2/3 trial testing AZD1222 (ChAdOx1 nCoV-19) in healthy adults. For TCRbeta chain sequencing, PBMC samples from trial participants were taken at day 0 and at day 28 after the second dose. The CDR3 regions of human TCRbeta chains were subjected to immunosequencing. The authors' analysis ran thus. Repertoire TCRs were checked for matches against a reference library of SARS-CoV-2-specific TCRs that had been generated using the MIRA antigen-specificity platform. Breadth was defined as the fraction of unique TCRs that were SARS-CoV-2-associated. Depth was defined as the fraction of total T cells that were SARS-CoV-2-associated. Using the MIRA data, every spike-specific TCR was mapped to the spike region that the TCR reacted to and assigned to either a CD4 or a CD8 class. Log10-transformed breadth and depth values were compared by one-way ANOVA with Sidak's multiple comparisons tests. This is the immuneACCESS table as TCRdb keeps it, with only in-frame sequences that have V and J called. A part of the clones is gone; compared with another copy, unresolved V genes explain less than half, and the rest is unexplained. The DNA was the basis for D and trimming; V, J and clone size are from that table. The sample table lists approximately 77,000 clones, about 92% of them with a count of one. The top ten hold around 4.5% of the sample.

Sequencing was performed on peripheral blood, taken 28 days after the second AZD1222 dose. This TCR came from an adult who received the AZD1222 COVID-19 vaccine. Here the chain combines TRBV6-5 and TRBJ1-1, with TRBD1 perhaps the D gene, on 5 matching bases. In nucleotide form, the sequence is TGTGCCAGCAGTTACTTCAGGGAGAACACTGAAGCTTTCTTT. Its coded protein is CASSYFRENTEAFF.